This T cell receptor beta chain was captured in a study of CD8+ T cells in alopecia areata. Across the whole study: Patients remained on tofacitinib for 6 to 18 months and then went 6 months without it. Study-level results: In lesional scalp, particularly from alopecia totalis/universalis, clonality was higher than in normal scalp.

Extracted RNA was reverse transcribed, and the resulting cDNA served as sequencing template. Produced via immunoSEQ multiplex PCR; TCRdb's table is partial and in-frame only. The data show 100,000 to 150,000 clones, roughly two fifths seen once. The V gene end was trimmed by 3 bases and the J gene end by 7 bases; junction bases not matched to a gene: 8. This CDR3 is built from 13 residues. Looked up from germline, CDR1 is SQVTM and CDR2 is ANQGSEA. This clone was counted between two and nine times. Its antigen is as yet unknown. Input material: CD4+ T cells sorted from blood. The chain uses TRBV29-1 and TRBJ1-2; 7 bases are shared with TRBD1. The receptor was derived from a human donor with alopecia areata. The CDR3 sequence: CSVELTGEAGYTF. CDR3 nucleotides: TGCAGCGTTGAGCTCACAGGGGAGGCTGGCTACACCTTC. The whole variable domain, remainder taken from reference TRBV29-1 and TRBJ1-2, is SAVISQKPSRDICQRGTSLTIQCQVDSQVTMMFWYRQQPGQSLTLIATANQGSEATYESGFVIDKFPISRPNLTFSTLTVSNMSPEDSSIYLCSVELTGEAGYTFGSGTRLTVV.